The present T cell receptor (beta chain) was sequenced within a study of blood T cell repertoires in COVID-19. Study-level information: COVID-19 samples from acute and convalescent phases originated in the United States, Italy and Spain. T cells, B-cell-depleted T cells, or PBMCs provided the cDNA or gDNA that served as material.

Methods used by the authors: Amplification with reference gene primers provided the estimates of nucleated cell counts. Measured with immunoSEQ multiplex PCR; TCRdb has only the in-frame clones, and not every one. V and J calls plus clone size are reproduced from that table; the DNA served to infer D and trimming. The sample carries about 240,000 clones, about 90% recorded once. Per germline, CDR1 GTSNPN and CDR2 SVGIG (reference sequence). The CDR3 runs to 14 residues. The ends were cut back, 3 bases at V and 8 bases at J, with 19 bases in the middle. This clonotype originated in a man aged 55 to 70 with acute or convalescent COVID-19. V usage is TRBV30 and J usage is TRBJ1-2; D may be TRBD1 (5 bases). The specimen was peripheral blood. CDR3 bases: TGTGCCTGGAGCGCGGGACTACCCAACTCGGGCTACACCTTC. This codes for CAWSAGLPNSGYTF.